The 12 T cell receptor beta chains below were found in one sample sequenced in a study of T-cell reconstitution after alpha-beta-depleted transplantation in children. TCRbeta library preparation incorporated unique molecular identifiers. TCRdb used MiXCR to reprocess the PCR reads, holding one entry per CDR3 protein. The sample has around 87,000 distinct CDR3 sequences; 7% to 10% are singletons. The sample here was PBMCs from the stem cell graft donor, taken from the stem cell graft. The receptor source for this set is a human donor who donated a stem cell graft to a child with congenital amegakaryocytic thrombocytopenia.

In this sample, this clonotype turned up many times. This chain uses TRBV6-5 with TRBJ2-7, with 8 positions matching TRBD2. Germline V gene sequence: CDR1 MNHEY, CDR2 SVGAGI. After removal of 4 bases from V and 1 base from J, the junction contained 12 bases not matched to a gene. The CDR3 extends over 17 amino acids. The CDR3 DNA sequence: TGTGCCAGCAGTTCATACCCCGCGGGAGGAAGATCCTACGAGCAGTACTTC. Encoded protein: CASSSYPAGGRSYEQYF.

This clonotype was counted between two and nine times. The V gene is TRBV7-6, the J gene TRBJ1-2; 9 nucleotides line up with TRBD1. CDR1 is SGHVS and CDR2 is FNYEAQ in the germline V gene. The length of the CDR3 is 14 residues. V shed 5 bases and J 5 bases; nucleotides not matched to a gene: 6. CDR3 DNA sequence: TGTGCCAGCAGCCTCGGGGGACAGGGTTATGGCTACACCTTC. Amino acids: CASSLGGQGYGYTF. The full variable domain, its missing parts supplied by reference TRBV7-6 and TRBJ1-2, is GAGVSQSPRYKVTKRGQDVALRCDPISGHVSLYWYRQALGQGPEFLTYFNYEAQQDKSGLPNDRFSAERPEGSISTLTIQRTEQRDSAMYRCASSLGGQGYGYTFGSGTRLTVV.

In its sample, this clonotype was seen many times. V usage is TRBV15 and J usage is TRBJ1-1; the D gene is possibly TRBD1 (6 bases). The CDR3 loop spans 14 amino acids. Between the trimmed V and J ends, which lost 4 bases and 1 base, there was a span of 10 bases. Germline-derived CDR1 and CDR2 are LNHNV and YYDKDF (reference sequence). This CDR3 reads CATSMGHTNTEAFF. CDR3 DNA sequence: TGTGCCACCAGCATGGGACACACGAACACTGAAGCTTTCTTT.

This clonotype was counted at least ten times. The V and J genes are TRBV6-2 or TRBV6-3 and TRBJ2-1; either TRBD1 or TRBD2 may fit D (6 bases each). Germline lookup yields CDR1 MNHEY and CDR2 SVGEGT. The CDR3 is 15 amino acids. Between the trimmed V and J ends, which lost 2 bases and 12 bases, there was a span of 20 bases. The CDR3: CASSYTPAGHTGQFF. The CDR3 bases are TGTGCCAGCAGTTACACCCCCGCGGGACACACTGGGCAGTTCTTC.

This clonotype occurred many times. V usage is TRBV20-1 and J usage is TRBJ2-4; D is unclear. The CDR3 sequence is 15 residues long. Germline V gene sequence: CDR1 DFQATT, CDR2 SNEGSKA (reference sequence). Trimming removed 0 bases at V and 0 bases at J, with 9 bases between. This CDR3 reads CSARESRLAKNIQYF. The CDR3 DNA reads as TGCAGTGCTAGAGAGTCGCGTCTAGCCAAAAACATTCAGTACTTC.

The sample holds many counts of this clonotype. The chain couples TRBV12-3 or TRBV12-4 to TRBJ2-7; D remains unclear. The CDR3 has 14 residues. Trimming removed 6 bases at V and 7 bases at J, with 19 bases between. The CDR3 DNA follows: TGTGCCAGCAGCCTCTCCGGCAGATCGAGAGAGCAGTACTTC. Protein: CASSLSGRSREQYF.

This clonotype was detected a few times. CDR3 sequence (DNA): TGCAGTGCCCGCCCGGGACAGGGGGCTCTAAATCCGTCGGCTTTCTTT. It codes for CSARPGQGALNPSAFF. This chain uses TRBV20-1 with TRBJ1-1; 12 positions agree with TRBD1. J lost 11 bases, V lost 6 bases, and 19 bases had no gene match. The length of the CDR3 is 16 residues. Germline V CDR1 and CDR2: DFQATT, SNEGSKA (reference sequence).

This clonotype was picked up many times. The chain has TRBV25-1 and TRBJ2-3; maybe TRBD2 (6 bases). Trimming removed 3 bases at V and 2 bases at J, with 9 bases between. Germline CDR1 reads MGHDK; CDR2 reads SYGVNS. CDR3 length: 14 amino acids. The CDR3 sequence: CASSDRDFTDTQYF. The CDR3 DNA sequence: TGTGCCAGCAGTGACCGGGACTTCACAGATACGCAGTATTTT.

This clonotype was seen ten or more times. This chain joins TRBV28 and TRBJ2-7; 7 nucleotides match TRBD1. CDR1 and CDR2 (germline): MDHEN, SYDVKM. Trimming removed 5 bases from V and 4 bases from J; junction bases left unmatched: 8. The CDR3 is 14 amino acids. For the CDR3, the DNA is TGTGCCAGCAGTCTAGGACAGGACTGGTACGAGCAGTACTTC. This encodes CASSLGQDWYEQYF.

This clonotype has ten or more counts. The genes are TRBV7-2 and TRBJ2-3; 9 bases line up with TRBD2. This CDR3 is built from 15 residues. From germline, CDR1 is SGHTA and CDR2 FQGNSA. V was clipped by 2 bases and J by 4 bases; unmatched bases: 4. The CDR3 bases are TGTGCCAGCAGCTTAAGGCGGGGGGGGGCAGATACGCAGTATTTT. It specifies CASSLRRGGADTQYF.

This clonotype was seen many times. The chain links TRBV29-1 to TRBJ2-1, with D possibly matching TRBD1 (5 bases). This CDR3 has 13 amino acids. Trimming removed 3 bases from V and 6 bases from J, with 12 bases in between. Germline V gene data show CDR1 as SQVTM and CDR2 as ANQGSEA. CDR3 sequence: CSVEGLVGNEQFF. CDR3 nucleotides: TGCAGCGTTGAGGGGCTAGTCGGCAATGAGCAGTTCTTC.

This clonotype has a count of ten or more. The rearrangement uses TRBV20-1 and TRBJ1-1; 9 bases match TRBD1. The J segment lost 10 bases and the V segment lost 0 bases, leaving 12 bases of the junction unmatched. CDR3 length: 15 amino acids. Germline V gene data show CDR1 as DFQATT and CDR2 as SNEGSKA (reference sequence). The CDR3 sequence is CSARDLLGQGIGAFF. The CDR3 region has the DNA TGCAGTGCTAGAGATTTACTAGGACAGGGGATCGGAGCTTTCTTT.